This TCR beta chain was sequenced in a study of spatial heterogeneity in lung cancer (dated by TCRdb to about 2019). Regarding the research as a whole: Samples were obtained from over 70 patients with early-stage, untreated non-small cell lung cancer from the lung TRACERx cohort. Follow-up PBMC samples were sequenced whenever the samples were available, and the median time to follow-up was approximately 24 months after resection. Beta-chain transcripts were consistently detected in greater numbers than alpha-chain transcripts, which likely reflected higher beta-chain transcript abundance. In the raw uncorrected reads, each unique combination of TCR and UMI appeared more than ten times on average. TCR alpha and beta repertoires were quantitatively compared across multiple tumor regions, matched nontumor lung and blood in non-small cell lung cancer. TCR repertoire features were related to nonsynonymous mutation counts determined by whole-exome sequencing of tumor tissue. Both alpha and beta chains were TCR-sequenced in samples taken at surgery, namely 220 tumor regions, approximately 63 matched nontumor lung samples and about 58 PBMC samples.

Interpreted using the paper, the time point label stands for: blood at routine non-recurrence follow-up after resection. Without any cell sorting, TCR sequencing was performed on whole RNA extracted either from tumor and nontumor lung tissue or from cryopreserved PBMC samples. Only patients with enough RNA available from two or more tumor regions were chosen for TCR sequencing. The library was obtained by 5' RACE. TCRdb shows the sequencer as NextSeq 500. The TCR library protocol attached a unique molecular identifier to each TCR cDNA molecule to allow correction of PCR and sequencing errors. As for the original processing: Decombinator tools were used for TCR identification, UMI-based error correction and CDR3 extraction. Expanded TCRs were defined as those above a frequency of 2 per 1,000, corresponding to the top 1% of the tumor frequency distribution. Rényi diversity was computed with the R vegan package after subsampling each repertoire 100 times to 5,000 TCRs. To build CDR3 similarity networks, amino acid triplet string-kernel similarity was used, and CDR3s were connected when their pairwise similarity was above 0.82. TCRdb trimmed the raw reads at Q25, called clones with MiXCR and kept productive beta chains. Identical CDR3 proteins give one entry, which carries the most common genes and DNA. The V and J calls were determined by TCRdb, not by the authors. Here the sample has tens of thousands of distinct CDR3 sequences; almost 5.5% occur a single time. In total, the top ten clones hold 24% of the sample.

Based on the germline V gene (reference sequence), the CDR1 and CDR2 sequences are SEHNR and FQNEAQ. From the cysteine up to the phenylalanine, the CDR3 has a length of 14 residues. Only CDR3 DNA remains: 42 bases, in frame from the first base. V is clipped by 6 bases and J by 1 base, and the sequence between their germline boundaries is 12 bases long. At least ten counts were recorded for this clonotype. The clone's antigen remains unknown. There are no base qualities to consult, and no much larger clone falls within one base. The study at large found these results: Ubiquitous expanded tumor TCRs were detected in blood more often at tumor resection than at routine follow-up. Comparisons of baseline and follow-up blood repertoires included only 14 to 15 patients. Confirming at a functional level the hypothesis that regional TCRs recognize regional mutations was considered to require additional single-cell paired TCR alpha and beta sequencing.

The receptor's source is a female donor with early-stage non-small cell lung cancer. Sequences were derived from PBMCs, sampled at follow-up. The sequence joins TRBV7-9 to TRBJ2-5; the D gene identity is not certain. CDR3 region: CASSIRQIQETQYF. Here is the DNA: TGTGCCAGCAGTATCCGACAAATCCAAGAGACCCAGTACTTC.